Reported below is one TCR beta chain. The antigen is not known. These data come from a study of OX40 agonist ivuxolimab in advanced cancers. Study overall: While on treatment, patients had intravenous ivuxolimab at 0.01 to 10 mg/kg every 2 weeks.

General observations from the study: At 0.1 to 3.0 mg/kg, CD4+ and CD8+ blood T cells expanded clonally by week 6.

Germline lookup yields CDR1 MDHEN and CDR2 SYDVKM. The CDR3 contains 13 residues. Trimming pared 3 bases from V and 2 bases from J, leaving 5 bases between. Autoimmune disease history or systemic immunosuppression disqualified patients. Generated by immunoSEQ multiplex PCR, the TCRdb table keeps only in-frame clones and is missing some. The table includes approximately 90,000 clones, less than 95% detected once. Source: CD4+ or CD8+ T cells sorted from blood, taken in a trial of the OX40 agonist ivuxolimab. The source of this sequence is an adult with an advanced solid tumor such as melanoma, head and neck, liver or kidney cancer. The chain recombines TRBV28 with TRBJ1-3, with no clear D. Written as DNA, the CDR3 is TGTGCCAGCAGTTTCGCTCCTGGAAACACCATATATTTT. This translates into CASSFAPGNTIYF.